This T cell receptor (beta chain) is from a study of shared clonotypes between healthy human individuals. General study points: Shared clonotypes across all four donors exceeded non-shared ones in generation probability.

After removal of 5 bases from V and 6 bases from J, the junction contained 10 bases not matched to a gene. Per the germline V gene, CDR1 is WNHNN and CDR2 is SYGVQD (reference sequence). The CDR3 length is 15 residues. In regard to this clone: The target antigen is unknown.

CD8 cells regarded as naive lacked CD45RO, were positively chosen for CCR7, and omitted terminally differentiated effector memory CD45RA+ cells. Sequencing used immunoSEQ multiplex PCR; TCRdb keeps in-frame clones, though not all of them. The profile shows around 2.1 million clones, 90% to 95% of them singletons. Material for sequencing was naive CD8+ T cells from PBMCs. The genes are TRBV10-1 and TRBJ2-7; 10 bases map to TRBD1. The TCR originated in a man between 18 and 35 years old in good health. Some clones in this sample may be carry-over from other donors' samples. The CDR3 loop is CASSPRPDRGLEQYF. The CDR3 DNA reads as TGCGCCAGCAGTCCACGACCTGACAGGGGGCTCGAGCAGTACTTC.